What follows describes a single T cell receptor (beta chain). MiXCR was used by TCRdb to re-call the PCR reads. This table has about 28,000 clones, about 24% appearing once. This entry comes from a study of metastatic and nonmetastatic thyroid tumors. On the study more broadly: Repertoires were compared across blood and tumor or nodule tissue from malignant and benign thyroid patients.

Trimming removed 2 bases from V and 7 bases from J; junction bases left unmatched: 14. The CDR3 runs 16 residues. Per the germline V gene, CDR1 is SGDLS and CDR2 is YYNGEE. Patients were all untreated before their thyroid surgery. Specimen: blood. The J gene is TRBJ2-7, the V gene TRBV9; 8 nucleotides agree with TRBD1. The TCR was taken from a female donor with papillary thyroid cancer or a benign thyroid nodule (not recorded which). Some clones in this sample may be carry-over from other donors' samples. As DNA, the CDR3 is TGTGCCAGCAGCGTTGGCTCCCTGGACAGGGTCGGGGAGCAGTACTTC. As protein: CASSVGSLDRVGEQYF.